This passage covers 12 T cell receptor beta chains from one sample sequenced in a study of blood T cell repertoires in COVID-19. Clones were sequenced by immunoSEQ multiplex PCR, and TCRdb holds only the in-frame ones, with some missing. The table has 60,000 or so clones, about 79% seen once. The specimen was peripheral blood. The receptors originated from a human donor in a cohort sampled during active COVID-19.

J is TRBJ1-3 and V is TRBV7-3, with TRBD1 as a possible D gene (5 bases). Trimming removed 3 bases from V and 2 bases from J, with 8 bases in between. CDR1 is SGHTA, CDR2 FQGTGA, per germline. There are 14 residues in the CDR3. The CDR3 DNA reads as TGTGCCAGCAGCTTGGGAGGGGCTGGAAACACCATATATTTT. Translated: CASSLGGAGNTIYF.

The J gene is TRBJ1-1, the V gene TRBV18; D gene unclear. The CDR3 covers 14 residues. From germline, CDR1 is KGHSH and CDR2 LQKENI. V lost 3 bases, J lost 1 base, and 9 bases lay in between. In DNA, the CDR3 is TGTGCCAGCTCACCCGCGAGCTCGAACACTGAAGCTTTCTTT. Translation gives CASSPASSNTEAFF.

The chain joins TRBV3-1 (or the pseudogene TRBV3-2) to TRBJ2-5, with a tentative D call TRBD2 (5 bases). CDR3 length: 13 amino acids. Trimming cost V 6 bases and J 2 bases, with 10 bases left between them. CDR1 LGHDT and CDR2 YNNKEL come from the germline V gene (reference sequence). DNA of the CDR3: TGTGCCAGCAGGAAGGACTCTCAAGAGACCCAGTACTTC. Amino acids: CASRKDSQETQYF.

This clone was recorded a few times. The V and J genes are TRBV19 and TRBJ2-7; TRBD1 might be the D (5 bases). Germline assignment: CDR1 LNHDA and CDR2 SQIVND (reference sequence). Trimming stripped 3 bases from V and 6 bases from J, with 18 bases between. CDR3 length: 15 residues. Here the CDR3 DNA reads TGTGCCAGTAGTATGATCCGGCAGGGAATAAGCGAGCAGTACTTC. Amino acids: CASSMIRQGISEQYF.

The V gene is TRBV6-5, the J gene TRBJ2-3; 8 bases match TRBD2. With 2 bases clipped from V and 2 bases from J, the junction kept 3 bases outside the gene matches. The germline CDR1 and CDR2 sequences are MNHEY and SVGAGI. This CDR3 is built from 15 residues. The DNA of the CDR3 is TGTGCCAGCAGTTACGCGGGGGGCATCACAGATACGCAGTATTTT. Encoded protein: CASSYAGGITDTQYF.

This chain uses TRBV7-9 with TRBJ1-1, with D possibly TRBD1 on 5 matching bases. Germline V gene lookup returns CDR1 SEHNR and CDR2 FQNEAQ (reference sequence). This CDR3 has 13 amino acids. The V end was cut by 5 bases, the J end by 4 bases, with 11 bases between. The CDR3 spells CASSGPGSTEAFF. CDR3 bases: TGTGCCAGCAGCGGCCCAGGGTCCACTGAAGCTTTCTTT. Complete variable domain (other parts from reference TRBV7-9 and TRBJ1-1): DTGVSQNPRHKITKRGQNVTFRCDPISEHNRLYWYRQTLGQGPEFLTYFQNEAQLEKSRLLSDRFSAERPKGSFSTLEIQRTEQGDSAMYLCASSGPGSTEAFFGQGTRLTVV.

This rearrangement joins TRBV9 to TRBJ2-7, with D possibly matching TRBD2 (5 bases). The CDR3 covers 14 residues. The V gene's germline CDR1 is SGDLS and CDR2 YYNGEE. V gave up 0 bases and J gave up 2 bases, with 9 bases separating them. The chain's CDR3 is CASSVDVLAYEQYF. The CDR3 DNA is TGTGCCAGCAGCGTAGATGTACTAGCCTACGAGCAGTACTTC. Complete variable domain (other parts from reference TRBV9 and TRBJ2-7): DSGVTQTPKHLITATGQRVTLRCSPRSGDLSVYWYQQSLDQGLQFLIQYYNGEERAKGNILERFSAQQFPDLHSELNLSSLELGDSALYFCASSVDVLAYEQYFGPGTRLTVT.

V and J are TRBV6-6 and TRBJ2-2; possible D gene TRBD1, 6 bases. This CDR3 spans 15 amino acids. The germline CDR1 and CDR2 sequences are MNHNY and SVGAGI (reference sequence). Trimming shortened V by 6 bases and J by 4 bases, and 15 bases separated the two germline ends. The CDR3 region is CASSTRDIVTGELFF. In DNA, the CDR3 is TGTGCCAGCAGCACCCGGGACATCGTCACCGGGGAGCTGTTTTTT.

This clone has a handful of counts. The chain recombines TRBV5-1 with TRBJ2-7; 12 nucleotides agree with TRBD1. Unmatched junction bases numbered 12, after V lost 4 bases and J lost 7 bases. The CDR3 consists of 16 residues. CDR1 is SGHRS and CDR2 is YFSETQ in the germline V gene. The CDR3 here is CASSPPYRDRGHEQYF. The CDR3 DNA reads TGCGCCAGCAGCCCGCCTTACCGGGACAGGGGGCATGAGCAGTACTTC.

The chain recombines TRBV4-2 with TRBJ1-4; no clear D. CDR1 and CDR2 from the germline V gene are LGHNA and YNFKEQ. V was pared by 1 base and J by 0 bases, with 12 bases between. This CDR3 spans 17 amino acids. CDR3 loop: CASSQASSGATNEKLFF. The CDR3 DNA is TGTGCCAGCAGCCAAGCTTCTAGTGGTGCAACTAATGAAAAACTGTTTTTT.

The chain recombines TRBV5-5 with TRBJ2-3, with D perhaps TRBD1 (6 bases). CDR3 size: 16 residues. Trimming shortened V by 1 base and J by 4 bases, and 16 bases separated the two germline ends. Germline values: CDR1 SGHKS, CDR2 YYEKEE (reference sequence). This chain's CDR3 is CASSLIRGNIADTQYF. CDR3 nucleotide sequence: TGTGCCAGCAGCTTGATCAGGGGTAATATCGCAGATACGCAGTATTTT.

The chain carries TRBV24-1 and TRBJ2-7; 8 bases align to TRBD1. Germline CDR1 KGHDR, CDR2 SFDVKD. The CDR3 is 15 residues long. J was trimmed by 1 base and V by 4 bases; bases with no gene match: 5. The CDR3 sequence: CATSDRQGSSYEQYF. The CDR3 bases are TGTGCCACCAGTGACCGACAGGGGTCTTCCTACGAGCAGTACTTC.